A selection of T cell receptor beta chains follows, all from one sample in a study of TIL therapy for anti-PD-1-resistant metastatic lung cancer. The data were produced by immunoSEQ multiplex PCR, yet TCRdb's version contains in-frame clones alone and is incomplete. The sample records about 10,000 clones, 50% to 60% being singletons. The sample in question was tumor tissue, obtained at baseline. Source of these receptors: a person aged 25 to 79 with non-small cell lung cancer. The CDR3 runs from the conserved cysteine through the conserved F or W. Each record gives: CDR3 DNA, CDR3 protein, J gene, clone size, D gene, V gene. The D gene is left open where the match is weak. Size is omitted from some rows. Given values are once, few, many or a class for expanded clones.

DNA: TGCGCCAGCACCTTCTTCCTGGGGGAAGAAGAGACCCAGTACTTC
CDR3: CASTFFLGEEETQYF
J: TRBJ2-5
size: -
D: -
V: TRBV5-1

DNA: TGTGCCAGCCAAATGGCCGGGACCAACTCCTACGAGCAGTACTTC
CDR3: CASQMAGTNSYEQYF
J: TRBJ2-7
size: few
D: -
V: TRBV6-5

DNA: TGTGCCAGCAGCTCCGACAGAAACTCCTACGAGCAGTACTTC
CDR3: CASSSDRNSYEQYF
J: TRBJ2-7
size: -
D: -
V: TRBV7-9

DNA: TGTGCCAGTAGTATAGGAGGGGGAGGGTACAATGAGCAGTTCTTC
CDR3: CASSIGGGGYNEQFF
J: TRBJ2-1
size: -
D: -
V: TRBV19

DNA: TGTGCCAGCAGCGTAGGGCCTAGTTTTGGTGAGACCCAGTACTTC
CDR3: CASSVGPSFGETQYF
J: TRBJ2-5
size: -
D: -
V: TRBV9

DNA: TGTGCCAGCAGCACTAGAGGGCTGGCAGAGACCCAGTACTTC
CDR3: CASSTRGLAETQYF
J: TRBJ2-5
size: once
D: -
V: TRBV6-1

DNA: TGTGCCAGCAGCTTAATAGCGGCTAGCGGCGACAATGAGCAGTTCTTC
CDR3: CASSLIAASGDNEQFF
J: TRBJ2-1
size: -
D: TRBD2
V: TRBV11-3

DNA: TGCGCCAGCAGTGAGTCGGGTTTCGCAGTGAACACCGGGGAGCTGTTTTTT
CDR3: CASSESGFAVNTGELFF
J: TRBJ2-2
size: -
D: -
V: TRBV10-1

DNA: TGTGCCAGCAGTTACTTAACAGGGTGGGGGGAGCTGTTTTTT
CDR3: CASSYLTGWGELFF
J: TRBJ2-2
size: -
D: -
V: TRBV6-6

DNA: TGTGCCAGCAGCCTACAGGTCTCTGGGGCCAACGTCCTGACTTTC
CDR3: CASSLQVSGANVLTF
J: TRBJ2-6
size: -
D: -
V: TRBV11-2

DNA: TGCAGCGTTGAATCAGGAGACGGGGAGCTGTTTTTT
CDR3: CSVESGDGELFF
J: TRBJ2-2
size: -
D: -
V: TRBV29-1

DNA: TGCGCCAGCAGTCAATCGGGGGAGAGTTCACCCCTCCACTTT
CDR3: CASSQSGESSPLHF
J: TRBJ1-6
size: -
D: -
V: TRBV23-1

DNA: TGTGCCAGCAGAAAGGGGCTCTACGAGCAGTACTTC
CDR3: CASRKGLYEQYF
J: TRBJ2-7
size: few
D: -
V: TRBV27

DNA: TGTGCAACGAGTCCCGGGGGCAATCAGCCCCAGCATTTT
CDR3: CATSPGGNQPQHF
J: TRBJ1-5
size: few
D: -
V: TRBV30

DNA: TGTGCCAGCAGAAAGGACACGGGCCAGCCCCAGCATTTT
CDR3: CASRKDTGQPQHF
J: TRBJ1-5
size: medium-sized
D: -
V: TRBV2

DNA: TGTGCCAGCAGCTGGCGCGTAGACAGGGGGCGTGAAAAACTGTTTTTT
CDR3: CASSWRVDRGREKLFF
J: TRBJ1-4
size: -
D: TRBD1
V: TRBV5-5

DNA: TGTGCCAGCAGCTTGCTTAGCGGCACAGATACGCAGTATTTT
CDR3: CASSLLSGTDTQYF
J: TRBJ2-3
size: -
D: -
V: TRBV5-5

DNA: TGTGCCAGCAGCTACTACGGGGGACAGGGCGATGGCTACACCTTC
CDR3: CASSYYGGQGDGYTF
J: TRBJ1-2
size: -
D: TRBD1
V: TRBV7-9

DNA: TGTGCCAGCAGCCTATCGGGGGTCATGAACACTGAAGCTTTCTTT
CDR3: CASSLSGVMNTEAFF
J: TRBJ1-1
size: -
D: -
V: TRBV7-8

DNA: TGTGCCAGTAGTTTTGCGGGGAATTCACCCCTCCACTTT
CDR3: CASSFAGNSPLHF
J: TRBJ1-6
size: -
D: -
V: TRBV19

DNA: TGTGCCAGCAGTGTACGGGACCTCTTGGGCTCTGGAAACACCATATATTTT
CDR3: CASSVRDLLGSGNTIYF
J: TRBJ1-3
size: few
D: -
V: TRBV28

DNA: TGTGCCAGCAGCTTAGAGGGACTAGCGGGAGGAGCTTACAATGAGCAGTTCTTC
CDR3: CASSLEGLAGGAYNEQFF
J: TRBJ2-1
size: few
D: TRBD2
V: TRBV7-9

DNA: TGTGCCAGCAGTTTAGGCGGCTCCACCCTAGAAAAACTGTTTTTT
CDR3: CASSLGGSTLEKLFF
J: TRBJ1-4
size: -
D: -
V: TRBV28

DNA: TGTGCCAGCAGCTTACGAGCGGGGGGGTTCACAGATACGCAGTATTTT
CDR3: CASSLRAGGFTDTQYF
J: TRBJ2-3
size: -
D: TRBD2
V: TRBV5-6

DNA: TGTGCCAGCAGCTTAGCAGGTGGTAACGAGCAGTACTTC
CDR3: CASSLAGGNEQYF
J: TRBJ2-7
size: -
D: -
V: TRBV7-9

DNA: TGTGCCAGCAACAACAGGGGCGCTGCTTCACCCCTCCACTTT
CDR3: CASNNRGAASPLHF
J: TRBJ1-6
size: -
D: TRBD1
V: TRBV6-5

DNA: TGTGCCAGCAGGGTTAGCACAGATACGCAGTATTTT
CDR3: CASRVSTDTQYF
J: TRBJ2-3
size: -
D: -
V: TRBV28

DNA: TGCAGTGCTAGGGGGACGGGAACGCAGTATTTT
CDR3: CSARGTGTQYF
J: TRBJ2-3
size: -
D: -
V: TRBV20-1

DNA: TGTGCCAGCAGCTTAGCGAGTTCCGGGGAGCTGTTTTTT
CDR3: CASSLASSGELFF
J: TRBJ2-2
size: -
D: -
V: TRBV7-9

DNA: TGTGCCAGCGGGCAGGAGACCTACAATGAGCAGTTCTTC
CDR3: CASGQETYNEQFF
J: TRBJ2-1
size: -
D: -
V: TRBV11-2

DNA: TGTGCCAGCAGTTACTCCCTCGTTCTCACAGATACGCAGTATTTT
CDR3: CASSYSLVLTDTQYF
J: TRBJ2-3
size: -
D: -
V: TRBV6-5

DNA: TGTGCCAGCAGCTTGGCCTTGGTGGGCAGGGGCACAGATACGCAGTATTTT
CDR3: CASSLALVGRGTDTQYF
J: TRBJ2-3
size: few
D: -
V: TRBV5-5

DNA: TGTGCCAGTTGGCATGGGACAAGTTATAATTCACCCCTCCACTTT
CDR3: CASWHGTSYNSPLHF
J: TRBJ1-6
size: few
D: -
V: TRBV19

DNA: TGTGCCAGCAGCTTGGAACTAGCGGGGGATAGGGAGCTGTTTTTT
CDR3: CASSLELAGDRELFF
J: TRBJ2-2
size: -
D: TRBD2
V: TRBV5-4

DNA: TGTGCCAGCAGCCCAATCCGACAGGCGGATACGCAGTATTTT
CDR3: CASSPIRQADTQYF
J: TRBJ2-3
size: -
D: -
V: TRBV27

DNA: TGTGCCAGCAGCTTGCTACAGGGGAACTATGGCTACACCTTC
CDR3: CASSLLQGNYGYTF
J: TRBJ1-2
size: -
D: TRBD1
V: TRBV5-4

DNA: TGTGCCAGCAGCCAAGATCAGGGGCGCACCTATAATTCACCCCTCCACTTT
CDR3: CASSQDQGRTYNSPLHF
J: TRBJ1-6
size: few
D: -
V: TRBV4-2

DNA: TGCAGTGCTAGAGTAGGAGAGACCCAGTACTTC
CDR3: CSARVGETQYF
J: TRBJ2-5
size: -
D: -
V: TRBV20-1

DNA: TGTGCCAGCAGCCCGGGACAGGGTCGAGGCTACACCTTC
CDR3: CASSPGQGRGYTF
J: TRBJ1-2
size: -
D: TRBD1
V: TRBV10-3

DNA: TGTGCCAGCAGTTTTGGGGGAGCCACTGAAGCTTTCTTT
CDR3: CASSFGGATEAFF
J: TRBJ1-1
size: medium-sized
D: -
V: TRBV28

DNA: TGTGCCAGCGTGTTGGGGGGAGGGTCGGGTGAGCAGTACTTC
CDR3: CASVLGGGSGEQYF
J: TRBJ2-7
size: -
D: TRBD2
V: TRBV6-1

DNA: TGTGCCAGCAGCCCCTGGGACAGGAACACTGAAGCTTTCTTT
CDR3: CASSPWDRNTEAFF
J: TRBJ1-1
size: -
D: TRBD1
V: TRBV9

DNA: TGCGCCAGCAGCTCGGGGGGCGGGTCGACCACTGAAGCTTTCTTT
CDR3: CASSSGGGSTTEAFF
J: TRBJ1-1
size: -
D: -
V: TRBV5-1

DNA: TGTGCCAGCAGTTACAGGCAGGGAAATCAGCCCCAGCATTTT
CDR3: CASSYRQGNQPQHF
J: TRBJ1-5
size: medium-sized
D: -
V: TRBV6-5

DNA: TGTGCCAGCAGTTTTCCAGGGACAGCATCCTACGAGCAGTACTTC
CDR3: CASSFPGTASYEQYF
J: TRBJ2-7
size: few
D: TRBD1
V: TRBV28

DNA: TGTGCCAGCAGTGGAGATGGAAATCAGCCCCAGCATTTT
CDR3: CASSGDGNQPQHF
J: TRBJ1-5
size: -
D: -
V: TRBV28

DNA: TGTGCCAGCAGTTACTCGAGCGGGACCTCCTACGAGCAGTACTTC
CDR3: CASSYSSGTSYEQYF
J: TRBJ2-7
size: -
D: TRBD2
V: TRBV6-7